The 3 T cell receptor beta chains listed next were all sequenced from one sample in a study of T cell responses to AZD1222 COVID-19 vaccine. Generated by immunoSEQ multiplex PCR, the TCRdb table keeps only in-frame clones and is missing some. The data show 95,000 to 110,000 clones, over 90% seen once. The sample consisted of peripheral blood, taken on day 0 of AZD1222 vaccination. These receptors came from an adult in good health.

The gene calls are TRBV29-1 and TRBJ2-5, with D possibly being TRBD2 (6 bases). Deletions cut 4 bases from V and 0 bases from J, with 9 bases between. Germline V gene lookup returns CDR1 SQVTM and CDR2 ANQGSEA. This CDR3 region has 13 residues. CDR3 sequence: CSVGGDYQETQYF. As DNA, the CDR3 is TGCAGCGTTGGAGGGGACTACCAAGAGACCCAGTACTTC.

J is TRBJ2-6 and V is TRBV13, with a possible D match to TRBD2 (6 bases). This CDR3 is 17 amino acids long. Germline CDR1 is PRHDT and CDR2 is FYEKMQ (reference sequence). V was shortened by 7 bases and J by 0 bases, with 16 bases between the two germline ends. CDR3 amino acids: CASNLRDSPSGANVLTF. The CDR3 region has the DNA TGTGCCAGCAACCTCAGGGACTCTCCCTCTGGGGCCAACGTCCTGACTTTC.

This rearrangement joins TRBV10-3 to TRBJ2-1; perhaps TRBD1 as D (5 bases). The CDR3 totals 13 residues. With 7 bases removed from V and 5 bases from J, the gap between germline ends came to 12 bases. Per the germline V gene, CDR1 is ENHRY and CDR2 is SYGVKD. CDR3 loop: CAIKAGHDNEQFF. The CDR3 DNA sequence: TGTGCCATCAAGGCCGGACACGACAATGAGCAGTTCTTC.